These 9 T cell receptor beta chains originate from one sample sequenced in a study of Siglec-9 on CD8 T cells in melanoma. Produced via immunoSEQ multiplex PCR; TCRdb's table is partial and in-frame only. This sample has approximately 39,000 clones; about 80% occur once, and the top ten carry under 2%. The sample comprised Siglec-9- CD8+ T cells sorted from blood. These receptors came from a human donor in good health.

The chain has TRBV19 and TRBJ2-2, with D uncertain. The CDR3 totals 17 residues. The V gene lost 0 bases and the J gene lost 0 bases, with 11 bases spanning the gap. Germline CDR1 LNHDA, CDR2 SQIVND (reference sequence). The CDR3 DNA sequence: TGTGCCAGTAGTATAGATATGGGGTCTTCGAACACCGGGGAGCTGTTTTTT. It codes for CASSIDMGSSNTGELFF.

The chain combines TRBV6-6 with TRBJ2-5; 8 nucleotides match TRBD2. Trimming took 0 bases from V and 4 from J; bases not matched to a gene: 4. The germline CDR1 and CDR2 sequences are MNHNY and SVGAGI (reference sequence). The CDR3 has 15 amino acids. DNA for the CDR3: TGTGCCAGCAGTTACTCAGGGCTAGCGGGAGAGACCCAGTACTTC. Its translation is CASSYSGLAGETQYF.

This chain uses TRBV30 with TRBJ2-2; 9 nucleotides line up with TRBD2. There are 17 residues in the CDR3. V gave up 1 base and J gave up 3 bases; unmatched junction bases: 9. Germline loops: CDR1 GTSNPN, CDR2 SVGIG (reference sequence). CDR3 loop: CAWSDLPSGADTGELFF. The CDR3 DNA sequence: TGTGCCTGGAGTGACCTCCCTAGCGGGGCGGACACCGGGGAGCTGTTTTTT.

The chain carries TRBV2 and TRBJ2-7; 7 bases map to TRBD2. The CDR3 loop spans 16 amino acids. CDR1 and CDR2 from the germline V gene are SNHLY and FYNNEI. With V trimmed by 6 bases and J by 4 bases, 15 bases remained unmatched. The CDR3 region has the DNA TGTGCCAGCAGCCATAACTGGGGGGAGGGCCTGTACGAGCAGTACTTC. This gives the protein CASSHNWGEGLYEQYF.

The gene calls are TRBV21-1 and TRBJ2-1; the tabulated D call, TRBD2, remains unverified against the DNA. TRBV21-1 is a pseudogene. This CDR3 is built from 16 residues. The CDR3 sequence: CASSTRTSGSIGEQFF. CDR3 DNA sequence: TGTGCCAGCAGCACCCGGACTAGCGGGAGTATCGGTGAGCAGTTCTTC.

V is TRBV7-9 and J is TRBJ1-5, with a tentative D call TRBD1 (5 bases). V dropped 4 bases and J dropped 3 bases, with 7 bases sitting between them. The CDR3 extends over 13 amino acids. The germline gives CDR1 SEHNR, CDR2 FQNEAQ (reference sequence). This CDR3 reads CASSSGINQPQHF. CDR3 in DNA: TGTGCCAGCAGCTCAGGGATCAATCAGCCCCAGCATTTT.

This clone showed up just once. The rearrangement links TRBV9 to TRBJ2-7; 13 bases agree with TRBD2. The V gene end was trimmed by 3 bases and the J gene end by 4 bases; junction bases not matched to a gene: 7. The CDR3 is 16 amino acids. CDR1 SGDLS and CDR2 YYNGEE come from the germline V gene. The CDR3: CASSEGLAGALYEQYF. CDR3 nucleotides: TGTGCCAGCAGCGAAGGACTAGCGGGAGCGTTATACGAGCAGTACTTC.

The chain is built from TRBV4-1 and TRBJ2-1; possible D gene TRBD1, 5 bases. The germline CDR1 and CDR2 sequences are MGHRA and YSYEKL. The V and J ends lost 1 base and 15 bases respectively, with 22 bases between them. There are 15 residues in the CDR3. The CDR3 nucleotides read TGCGCCAGCAGCCAAGGATCAGGGTTGCTAGTATTTGCGTTCTTC. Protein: CASSQGSGLLVFAFF.

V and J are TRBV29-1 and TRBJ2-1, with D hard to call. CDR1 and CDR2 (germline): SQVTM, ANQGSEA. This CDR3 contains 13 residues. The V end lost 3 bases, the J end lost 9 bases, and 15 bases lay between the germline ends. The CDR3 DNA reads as TGCAGCGTTGAGAACGCCCAGTTGGGTGAGCAGTTCTTC. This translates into CSVENAQLGEQFF.